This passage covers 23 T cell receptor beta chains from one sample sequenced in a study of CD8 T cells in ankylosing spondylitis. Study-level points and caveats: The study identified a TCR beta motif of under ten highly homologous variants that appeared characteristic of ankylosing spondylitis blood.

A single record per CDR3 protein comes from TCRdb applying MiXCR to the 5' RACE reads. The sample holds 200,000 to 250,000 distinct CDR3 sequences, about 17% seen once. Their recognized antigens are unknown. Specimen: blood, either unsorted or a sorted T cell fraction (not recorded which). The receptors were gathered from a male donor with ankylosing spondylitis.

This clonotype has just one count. The CDR3 nucleotides read TGTGCCAGCACCCATTTCACAGATACGCAGTATTTT. Translating gives CASTHFTDTQYF. The V call is TRBV7-9, the J call TRBJ2-3; D unresolved. The V gene lost 7 bases and the J gene lost 2 bases, with 7 bases spanning the gap. The CDR3 runs 12 residues. Per germline, CDR1 SEHNR and CDR2 FQNEAQ (reference sequence).

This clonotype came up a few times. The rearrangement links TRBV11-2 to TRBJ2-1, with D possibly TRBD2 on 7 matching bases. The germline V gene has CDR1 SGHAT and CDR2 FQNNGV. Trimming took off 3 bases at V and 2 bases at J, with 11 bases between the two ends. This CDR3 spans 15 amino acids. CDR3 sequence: CASSFGGGPYNEQFF. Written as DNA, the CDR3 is TGTGCCAGCAGCTTTGGGGGGGGCCCCTACAATGAGCAGTTCTTC.

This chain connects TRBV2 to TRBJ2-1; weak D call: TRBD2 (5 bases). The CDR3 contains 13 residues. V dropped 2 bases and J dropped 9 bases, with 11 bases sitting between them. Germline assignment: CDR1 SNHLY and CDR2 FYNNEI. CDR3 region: CASSEIPEGEQFF. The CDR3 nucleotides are TGTGCCAGCAGTGAAATCCCAGAGGGTGAGCAGTTCTTC. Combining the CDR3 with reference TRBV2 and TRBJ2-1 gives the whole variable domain EPEVTQTPSHQVTQMGQEVILRCVPISNHLYFYWYRQILGQKVEFLVSFYNNEISEKSEIFDDQFSVERPDGSNFTLKIRSTKLEDSAMYFCASSEIPEGEQFFGPGTRLTVL.

The CDR3, as DNA: TGCGCCAGCAGCCGAGAAAACACAGGGGCCTACGAGCAGTACTTC. Its protein is CASSRENTGAYEQYF. The V and J genes are TRBV4-1 and TRBJ2-7; the match to TRBD1 covers 7 bases. Trimming took 4 bases from V and 2 from J; bases not matched to a gene: 8. This CDR3 is 15 amino acids long. Germline V lookup: CDR1 MGHRA, CDR2 YSYEKL.

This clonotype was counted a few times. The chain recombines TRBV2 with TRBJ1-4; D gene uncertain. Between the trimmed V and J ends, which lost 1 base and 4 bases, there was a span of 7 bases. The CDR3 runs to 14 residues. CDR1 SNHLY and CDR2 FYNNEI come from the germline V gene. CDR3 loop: CASSEEQSNEKLFF. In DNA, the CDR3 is TGTGCCAGCAGTGAAGAGCAGAGTAATGAAAAACTGTTTTTT.

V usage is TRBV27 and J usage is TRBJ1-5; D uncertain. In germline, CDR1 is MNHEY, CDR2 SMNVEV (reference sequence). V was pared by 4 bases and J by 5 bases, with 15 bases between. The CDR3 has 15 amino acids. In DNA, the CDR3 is TGTGCCAGCAGTTCGGCTCTCAGCGGTTATCAGCCCCAGCATTTT. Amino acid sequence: CASSSALSGYQPQHF.

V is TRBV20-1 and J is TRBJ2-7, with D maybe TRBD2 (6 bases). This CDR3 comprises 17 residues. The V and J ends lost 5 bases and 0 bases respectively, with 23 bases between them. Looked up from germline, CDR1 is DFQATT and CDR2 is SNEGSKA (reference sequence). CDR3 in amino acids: CSAASAGSGRLSYEQYF. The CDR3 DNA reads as TGCAGTGCTGCCTCTGCCGGGAGCGGTCGCCTCTCCTACGAGCAGTACTTC.

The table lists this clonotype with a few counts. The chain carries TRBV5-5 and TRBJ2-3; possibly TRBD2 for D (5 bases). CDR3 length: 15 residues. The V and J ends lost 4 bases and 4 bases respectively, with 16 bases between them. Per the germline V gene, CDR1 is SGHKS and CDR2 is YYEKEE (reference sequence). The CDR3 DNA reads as TGTGCCAGCAGCGAACTTACTAGTACGGCAGATACGCAGTATTTT. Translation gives CASSELTSTADTQYF.

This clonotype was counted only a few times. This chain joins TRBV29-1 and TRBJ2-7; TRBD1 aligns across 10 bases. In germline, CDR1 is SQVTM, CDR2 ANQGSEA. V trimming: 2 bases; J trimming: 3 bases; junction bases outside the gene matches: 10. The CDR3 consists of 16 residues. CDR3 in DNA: TGCAGCGTTGAATCCCAACGGGACAGGGGTTTCTACGAGCAGTACTTC. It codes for CSVESQRDRGFYEQYF.

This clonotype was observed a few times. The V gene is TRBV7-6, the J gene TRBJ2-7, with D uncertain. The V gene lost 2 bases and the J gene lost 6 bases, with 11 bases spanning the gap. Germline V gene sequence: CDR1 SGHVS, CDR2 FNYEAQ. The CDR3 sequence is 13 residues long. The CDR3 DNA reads TGTGCCAGCAGCTTAAATCCTGAACGCGAGCAGTACTTC. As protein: CASSLNPEREQYF.

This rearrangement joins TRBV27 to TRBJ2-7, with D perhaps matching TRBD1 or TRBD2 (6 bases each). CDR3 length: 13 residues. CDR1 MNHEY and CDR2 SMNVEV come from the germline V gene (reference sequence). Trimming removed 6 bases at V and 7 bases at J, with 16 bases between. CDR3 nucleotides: TGTGCCAGCAGCCCTTTTGGGGGGCGGGAGCAGTACTTC. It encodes CASSPFGGREQYF.

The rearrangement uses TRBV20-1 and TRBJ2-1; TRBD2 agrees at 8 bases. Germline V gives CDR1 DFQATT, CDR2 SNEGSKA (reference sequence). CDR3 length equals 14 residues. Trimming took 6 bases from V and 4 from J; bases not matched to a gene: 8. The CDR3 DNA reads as TGCAGTGCCACCACGGGGGGGGTATACAATGAGCAGTTCTTC. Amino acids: CSATTGGVYNEQFF.

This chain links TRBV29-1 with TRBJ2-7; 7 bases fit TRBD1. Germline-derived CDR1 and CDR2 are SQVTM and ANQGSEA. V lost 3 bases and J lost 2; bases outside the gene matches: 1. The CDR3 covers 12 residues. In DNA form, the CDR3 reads TGCAGCGTTGAGACAGGGCCCTACGAGCAGTACTTC. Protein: CSVETGPYEQYF.

The CDR3 spells CASSFVARGSSLSYEQYF. CDR3 DNA sequence: TGCGCCAGCAGCTTTGTGGCGCGGGGGTCTAGCCTCTCCTACGAGCAGTACTTC. The V gene is TRBV5-1, the J gene TRBJ2-7; the match to TRBD2 covers 7 bases. V lost 2 bases, J lost 0 bases, and 14 bases stayed unmatched. CDR1 and CDR2 (germline): SGHRS, YFSETQ. The CDR3 runs to 18 residues.

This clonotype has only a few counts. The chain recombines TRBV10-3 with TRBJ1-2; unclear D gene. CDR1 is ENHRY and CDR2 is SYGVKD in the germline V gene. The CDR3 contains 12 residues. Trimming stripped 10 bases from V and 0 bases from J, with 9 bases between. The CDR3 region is CATFATNYGYTF. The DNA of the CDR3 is TGTGCCACCTTTGCAACTAACTATGGCTACACCTTC.

The CDR3 nucleotides read TGCGCCAGCAGCCAAGGACAGGGGGCGCTTAACGAGCAGTTCTTC. The encoded protein is CASSQGQGALNEQFF. V gene TRBV4-3 combines with J gene TRBJ2-1; 10 nucleotides line up with TRBD1. The length of the CDR3 is 15 residues. Per the germline V gene, CDR1 is LGHNA and CDR2 is YSLEER. V trimming: 1 base; J trimming: 10 bases; junction bases outside the gene matches: 7.

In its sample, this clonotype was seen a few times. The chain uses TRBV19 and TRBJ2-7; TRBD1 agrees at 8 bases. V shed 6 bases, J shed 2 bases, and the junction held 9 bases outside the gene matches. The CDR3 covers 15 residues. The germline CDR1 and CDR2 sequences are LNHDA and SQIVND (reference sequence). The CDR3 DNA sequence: TGTGCCAGTAGCGCCCAGGGGGCGCTGACCTACGAGCAGTACTTC. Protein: CASSAQGALTYEQYF.

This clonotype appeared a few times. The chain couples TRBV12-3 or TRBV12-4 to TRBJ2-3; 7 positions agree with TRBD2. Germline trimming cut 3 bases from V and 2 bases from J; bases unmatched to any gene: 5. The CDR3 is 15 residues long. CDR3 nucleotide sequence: TGTGCCAGCAGTTTGAGGCTAGCGGACACAGATACGCAGTATTTT. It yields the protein CASSLRLADTDTQYF.

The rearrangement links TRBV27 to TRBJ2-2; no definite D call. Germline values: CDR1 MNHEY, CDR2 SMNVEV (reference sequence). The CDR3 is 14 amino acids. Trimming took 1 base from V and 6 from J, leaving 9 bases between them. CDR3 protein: CASSLFASAGELFF. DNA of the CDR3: TGTGCCAGCAGTTTATTTGCGTCGGCCGGGGAGCTGTTTTTT.

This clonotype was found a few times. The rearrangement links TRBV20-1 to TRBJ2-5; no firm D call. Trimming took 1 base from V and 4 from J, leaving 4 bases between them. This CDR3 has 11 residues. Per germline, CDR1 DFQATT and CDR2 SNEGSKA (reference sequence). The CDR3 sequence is CSARGVETQYF. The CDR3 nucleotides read TGCAGTGCTAGAGGGGTAGAGACCCAGTACTTC.

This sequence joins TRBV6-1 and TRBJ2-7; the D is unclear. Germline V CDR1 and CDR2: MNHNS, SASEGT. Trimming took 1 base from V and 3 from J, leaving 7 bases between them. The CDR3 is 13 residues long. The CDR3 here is CASSEGLDYEQYF. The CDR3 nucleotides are TGTGCCAGCAGTGAAGGGCTAGACTACGAGCAGTACTTC.

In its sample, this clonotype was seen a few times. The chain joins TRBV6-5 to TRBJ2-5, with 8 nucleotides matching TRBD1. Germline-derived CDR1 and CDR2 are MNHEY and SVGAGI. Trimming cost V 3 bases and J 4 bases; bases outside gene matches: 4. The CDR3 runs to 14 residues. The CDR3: CASSYYTGGETQYF. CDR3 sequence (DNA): TGTGCCAGCAGTTATTACACAGGGGGAGAGACCCAGTACTTC.

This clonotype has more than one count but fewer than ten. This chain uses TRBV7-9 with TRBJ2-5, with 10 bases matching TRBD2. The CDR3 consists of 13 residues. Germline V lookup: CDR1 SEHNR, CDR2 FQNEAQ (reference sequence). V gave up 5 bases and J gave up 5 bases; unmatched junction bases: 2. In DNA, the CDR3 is TGTGCCAGCAGCGTGGGACTAGCGGAGACCCAGTACTTC. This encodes CASSVGLAETQYF.